These 29 T cell receptor beta chains came from one sample sequenced in a study of OX40 agonist ivuxolimab in advanced cancers. Sequencing used immunoSEQ multiplex PCR; TCRdb keeps in-frame clones, though not all of them. The sample gives approximately 77,000 clones, about 90% of which show up once; 14% to 15% is in the top ten. This sample comprised CD4+ or CD8+ T cells sorted from blood, obtained in a trial of the OX40 agonist ivuxolimab. The receptor source for this set is an adult with an advanced solid tumor such as melanoma, head and neck, liver or kidney cancer.

The chain uses TRBV11-2 and TRBJ2-7; D remains unclear. V was shortened by 8 bases and J by 2 bases, with 13 bases between the two germline ends. Looked up from germline, CDR1 is SGHAT and CDR2 is FQNNGV. This CDR3 has 13 amino acids. In DNA form, the CDR3 reads TGTGCCAGCGCCTGGGGTGAAGCCTACGAGCAGTACTTC. This encodes CASAWGEAYEQYF.

J is TRBJ1-4 and V is TRBV28, with 9 nucleotides matching TRBD1. CDR3 length: 17 amino acids. Germline V gene data show CDR1 as MDHEN and CDR2 as SYDVKM. V lost 7 bases and J lost 0; bases outside the gene matches: 9. CDR3 nucleotides: TGTGCCAGCAAGTACCAACAGGGGGCGGCAACTAATGAAAAACTGTTTTTT. Translation gives CASKYQQGAATNEKLFF. Full variable domain (remainder filled in from reference TRBV28 and TRBJ1-4): DVKVTQSSRYLVKRTGEKVFLECVQDMDHENMFWYRQDPGLGLRLIYFSYDVKMKEKGDIPEGYSVSREKKERFSLILESASTNQTSMYLCASKYQQGAATNEKLFFGSGTQLSVL.

The chain carries TRBV27 and TRBJ2-5, with 7 positions matching TRBD1. This CDR3 comprises 14 residues. Germline assignment: CDR1 MNHEY and CDR2 SMNVEV (reference sequence). With V trimmed by 4 bases and J by 4 bases, 6 bases remained unmatched. As DNA, the CDR3 is TGTGCCAGCAGTTCGGCCGGGACAGCAGAGACCCAGTACTTC. The encoded protein is CASSSAGTAETQYF.

The rearrangement joins TRBV29-1 to TRBJ1-1; D is possibly TRBD1 (6 bases). The V gene lost 4 bases and the J gene lost 0 bases, with 12 bases spanning the gap. The CDR3 has 14 residues. The V gene's germline CDR1 is SQVTM and CDR2 ANQGSEA. The CDR3 DNA follows: TGCAGCGTTGTGAGGGGGAATTTGAACACTGAAGCTTTCTTT. Translating gives CSVVRGNLNTEAFF.

J is TRBJ2-1 and V is TRBV9; no clear D gene. The CDR3 loop spans 16 amino acids. Trimming removed 4 bases from V and 3 bases from J, with 17 bases in between. Per the germline V gene, CDR1 is SGDLS and CDR2 is YYNGEE. CDR3 sequence (DNA): TGTGCCAGCAGCCCACAAACCGGGCAGAACTACAATGAGCAGTTCTTC. Residues: CASSPQTGQNYNEQFF.

J is TRBJ1-2 and V is TRBV5-8; D remains unclear. This CDR3 has 15 amino acids. Between the trimmed V and J ends, which lost 2 bases and 7 bases, there was a span of 18 bases. Germline CDR1 and CDR2: SGHTS and YDEGEE. CDR3 residues: CASSFLMEVISGYTF. CDR3 nucleotides: TGTGCCAGCAGCTTTTTGATGGAGGTGATTTCTGGCTACACCTTC. The variable domain in full, with the rest retrieved from reference TRBV5-8 and TRBJ1-2, is EAGVTQSPTHLIKTRGQQATLRCSPISGHTSVYWYQQALGLGLQFLLWYDEGEERNRGNFPPRFSGRQFPNYSSELNVNALELEDSALYLCASSFLMEVISGYTFGSGTRLTVV.

The V and J genes are TRBV4-3 and TRBJ2-1, with D hard to call. The CDR3 extends over 17 amino acids. Germline CDR1 and CDR2: LGHNA and YSLEER. Trimming removed 0 bases from V and 5 bases from J, with 17 bases in between. The CDR3 bases are TGCGCCAGCAGCCAAGACCTTTTAGCCGCCCGTGACAATGAGCAGTTCTTC. Protein product: CASSQDLLAARDNEQFF.

The chain couples TRBV28 to TRBJ2-7; D not certain. The CDR3 consists of 14 residues. Germline V gene data show CDR1 as MDHEN and CDR2 as SYDVKM. The ends were cut back, 4 bases at V and 0 bases at J, with 10 bases in the middle. This CDR3 is CASSYGRNSYEQYF. CDR3 in DNA: TGTGCCAGCAGTTACGGACGTAACTCCTACGAGCAGTACTTC.

The table lists this clone with a count of one. This chain links TRBV13 with TRBJ2-2, with 7 bases that match TRBD2. Germline V gives CDR1 PRHDT, CDR2 FYEKMQ (reference sequence). Trimming removed 3 bases from V and 5 bases from J; junction bases left unmatched: 12. The CDR3 runs 17 residues. CDR3 DNA sequence: TGTGCCAGCAGCTTGTTAGGCGGGAGAAGAGAGACCGGGGAGCTGTTTTTT. Translation gives CASSLLGGRRETGELFF.

The chain combines TRBV4-3 with TRBJ2-3; D possibly matches TRBD1 or TRBD2 (5 bases each). Trimming pared 0 bases from V and 6 bases from J, leaving 13 bases between. The CDR3 is made up of 15 amino acids. Germline V gene sequence: CDR1 LGHNA, CDR2 YSLEER. The DNA for the CDR3 is TGCGCCAGCAGCCAAGATAGGGAAGGGACGGATACGCAGTATTTT. Translating it yields CASSQDREGTDTQYF.

The chain couples TRBV28 to TRBJ1-1, with 7 bases matching TRBD1. CDR1 and CDR2 (germline): MDHEN, SYDVKM. The CDR3 is made up of 18 amino acids. V shed 0 bases, J shed 1 base, and the junction held 11 bases outside the gene matches. The CDR3 coding sequence is TGTGCCAGCAGTTTATGGGGGACAGTCGAAGCGTCGAACACTGAAGCTTTCTTT. It encodes CASSLWGTVEASNTEAFF.

J is TRBJ2-1 and V is TRBV7-9; 10 bases align to TRBD2. CDR3 length: 15 amino acids. V was clipped by 4 bases and J by 2 bases; unmatched bases: 2. In germline, CDR1 is SEHNR, CDR2 FQNEAQ (reference sequence). The CDR3 loop is CASSWTSGTYNEQFF. Written as DNA, the CDR3 is TGTGCCAGCAGCTGGACTAGCGGAACCTACAATGAGCAGTTCTTC.

This chain links TRBV5-8 with TRBJ2-3; tentatively, D is TRBD2 (5 bases). CDR1 and CDR2 (germline): SGHTS, YDEGEE. The V and J ends lost 3 bases and 4 bases respectively, with 18 bases between them. CDR3 length equals 16 residues. The CDR3, as DNA: TGTGCCAGCAGCTCAGAACCTGGGAGTTGGGCAGATACGCAGTATTTT. Translation gives CASSSEPGSWADTQYF.

The rearrangement links TRBV4-3 to TRBJ2-2, with 15 bases identical to TRBD2. Germline values: CDR1 LGHNA, CDR2 YSLEER. V was clipped by 4 bases and J by 5 bases; unmatched bases: 14. The CDR3 spans 20 residues. The CDR3 sequence is CASSRGLAGGPTWDTGELFF. CDR3 nucleotide sequence: TGCGCCAGCAGCCGAGGACTAGCGGGAGGGCCTACGTGGGATACCGGGGAGCTGTTTTTT.

The genes are TRBV7-8 and TRBJ2-7; maybe TRBD1 (6 bases). Looked up from germline, CDR1 is SGHVS and CDR2 is FQNEAQ. V was shortened by 5 bases and J by 4 bases, with 12 bases between the two germline ends. CDR3 length: 13 amino acids. Here the CDR3 reads CASSVAQGYEQYF. In DNA form, the CDR3 reads TGTGCCAGCAGCGTTGCACAGGGTTACGAGCAGTACTTC.

The V call is TRBV5-6, the J call TRBJ2-1; possible D gene TRBD2, 6 bases. Trimming took 3 bases from V and 0 from J, leaving 22 bases between them. The germline gives CDR1 SGHDT, CDR2 YYEEEE. The CDR3 consists of 19 residues. This CDR3 reads CASSYYPRGWESSYNEQFF. DNA for the CDR3: TGTGCCAGCAGCTATTACCCCCGGGGGTGGGAGAGCTCCTACAATGAGCAGTTCTTC.

The V gene is TRBV7-2, the J gene TRBJ2-3; D not resolved. CDR1 is SGHTA, CDR2 FQGNSA, per germline. The CDR3 runs 12 residues. The V gene lost 3 bases and the J gene lost 2 bases, with 3 bases spanning the gap. This chain's CDR3 is CASSLDTDTQYF. The CDR3 region has the DNA TGTGCCAGCAGCTTGGACACAGATACGCAGTATTTT. Based on the CDR3 plus reference TRBV7-2 and TRBJ2-3, the full variable domain is GAGVSQSPSNKVTEKGKDVELRCDPISGHTALYWYRQSLGQGLEFLIYFQGNSAPDKSGLPSDRFSAERTGGSVSTLTIQRTQQEDSAVYLCASSLDTDTQYFGPGTRLTVL.

V usage is TRBV6-5 and J usage is TRBJ1-1, with D perhaps matching TRBD1 (5 bases). Trimming stripped 2 bases from V and 4 bases from J, with 8 bases between. Germline loops: CDR1 MNHEY, CDR2 SVGAGI. There are 13 residues in the CDR3. The CDR3 spells CASSYGGGTEAFF. The CDR3 DNA follows: TGTGCCAGCAGTTACGGCGGGGGCACTGAAGCTTTCTTT.

V gene TRBV27 combines with J gene TRBJ2-1, with TRBD1 matching 7 bases. This CDR3 has 14 amino acids. Losses at the gene ends were 3 bases for V and 4 bases for J; bases not matched to a gene: 3. Germline CDR1 is MNHEY and CDR2 is SMNVEV (reference sequence). CDR3 in amino acids: CASSFQGEYNEQFF. The CDR3 DNA reads TGTGCCAGCAGTTTTCAGGGGGAGTACAATGAGCAGTTCTTC.

About this clone itself: A junction boundary mismatches the germline segment, possibly from a read error. The gene calls are TRBV7-9 and TRBJ2-3; TRBD2 is a possible D gene (6 bases). The CDR3 covers 15 residues. From germline, CDR1 is SEHNR and CDR2 FQNEAQ (reference sequence). The CDR3 sequence is CASSRPGVSTDTQYF. CDR3 bases: TGTGCCAGCAGCCGACCGGGGGTGAGCACTGATACGCAGTATTTT.

Remarks on this clone: Other nucleotide sequences from this sample produce the same CDR3. The rearrangement uses TRBV19 and TRBJ2-7; D ambiguous. Trimming shortened V by 4 bases and J by 1 base, and 2 bases separated the two germline ends. This CDR3 comprises 11 residues. Germline assignment: CDR1 LNHDA and CDR2 SQIVND (reference sequence). CDR3 region: CASSSSYEQYF. The CDR3 DNA is TGTGCCAGTAGTAGTTCCTACGAGCAGTACTTC. The whole variable domain, filled in from reference TRBV19 and TRBJ2-7, reads DGGITQSPKYLFRKEGQNVTLSCEQNLNHDAMYWYRQDPGQGLRLIYYSQIVNDFQKGDIAEGYSVSREKKESFPLTVTSAQKNPTAFYLCASSSSYEQYFGPGTRLTVT.

V usage is TRBV10-3 and J usage is TRBJ2-1; 8 nucleotides match TRBD2. The trim removed 2 bases at V and 6 bases at J, leaving 3 bases unmatched. The germline CDR1 and CDR2 sequences are ENHRY and SYGVKD. The CDR3 contains 14 residues. This chain's CDR3 is CAISEVAGSNEQFF. CDR3 in DNA: TGTGCCATCAGTGAGGTAGCGGGATCCAATGAGCAGTTCTTC.

This clone was counted once. The chain links TRBV14 to TRBJ2-7; 9 positions agree with TRBD2. CDR1 is SGHDN and CDR2 is FVKESK in the germline V gene. There are 15 residues in the CDR3. J was trimmed by 1 base and V by 3 bases; bases with no gene match: 4. The CDR3 nucleotides read TGTGCCAGCAGCCACCTCCTAGCGGGATCCTACGAGCAGTACTTC. This gives the protein CASSHLLAGSYEQYF.

This clone came up once. The rearrangement uses TRBV27 and TRBJ2-7; D call uncertain. The CDR3 covers 13 residues. Trimming left V 5 bases short and J 3 bases short, with 11 bases between. Germline V gene data show CDR1 as MNHEY and CDR2 as SMNVEV (reference sequence). This CDR3 is CASSTTASYEQYF. Written as DNA, the CDR3 is TGTGCCAGCAGTACCACCGCAAGCTACGAGCAGTACTTC.

CDR3 protein: CASSRDRNSYEQYF. CDR3 DNA: TGTGCCAGCAGCCGGGACAGAAATTCCTACGAGCAGTACTTC. The V and J genes are TRBV7-9 and TRBJ2-7, with 7 positions matching TRBD1. CDR1 is SEHNR and CDR2 is FQNEAQ in the germline V gene (reference sequence). The length of the CDR3 is 14 residues. Losses at the gene ends were 5 bases for V and 1 base for J; bases not matched to a gene: 5.

The chain joins TRBV28 to TRBJ2-4; TRBD2 agrees at 8 bases. The CDR3 runs 16 residues. V trimming: 6 bases; J trimming: 0 bases; junction bases outside the gene matches: 7. The germline V gene has CDR1 MDHEN and CDR2 SYDVKM. The CDR3 protein is CASSQLAALAKNIQYF. The DNA for the CDR3 is TGTGCCAGCAGCCAACTAGCGGCTCTAGCCAAAAACATTCAGTACTTC.

This clone occurred once. CDR3 sequence reads: CASSQLAGGVTEQFF. CDR3 in DNA: TGCGCCAGCAGCCAGTTAGCGGGAGGCGTAACTGAGCAGTTCTTC. J is TRBJ2-1 and V is TRBV4-3; 10 nucleotides line up with TRBD2. Trimming removed 3 bases from V and 9 bases from J; junction bases left unmatched: 8. The CDR3 consists of 15 residues. From germline, CDR1 is LGHNA and CDR2 YSLEER.

This rearrangement joins TRBV6-6 to TRBJ2-1; TRBD2 matches 7 bases. Germline trimming cut 0 bases from V and 2 bases from J; bases unmatched to any gene: 4. The CDR3 contains 16 residues. In germline, CDR1 is MNHNY, CDR2 SVGAGI (reference sequence). The CDR3 DNA follows: TGTGCCAGCAGTTACTCGGGCGGGAGCCCCTACAATGAGCAGTTCTTC. Amino acid sequence: CASSYSGGSPYNEQFF.

This chain joins TRBV28 and TRBJ1-5; D is ambiguous. This CDR3 comprises 14 residues. The germline V gene encodes CDR1 MDHEN and CDR2 SYDVKM. V was pared by 1 base and J by 6 bases, with 10 bases between. CDR3 sequence: CASSLFKIGQPQHF. In DNA form, the CDR3 reads TGTGCCAGCAGTTTATTCAAAATTGGTCAGCCCCAGCATTTT.